The 16 T cell receptor beta chains presented below share a single source sample, sequenced in a study of blood T cell repertoires in COVID-19. The table came from immunoSEQ multiplex PCR; TCRdb's copy has only in-frame clones and leaves some out. Here the sample spans about 90,000 clones, 60% to 85% being singletons. Sequencing was performed on peripheral blood. These receptors all come from a man aged 70 or older with acute or convalescent COVID-19.

The rearrangement joins TRBV5-1 to TRBJ2-2, with 14 positions matching TRBD2. Germline V gene lookup returns CDR1 SGHRS and CDR2 YFSETQ. Trimming removed 0 bases from V and 8 bases from J; junction bases left unmatched: 6. The CDR3 totals 17 residues. CDR3 nucleotide sequence: TGCGCCAGCAGCTTGGGACTAGCGGGAGGGCCCGCAGGGGAGCTGTTTTTT. This codes for CASSLGLAGGPAGELFF.

The CDR3 region is CASSPGGPYEQYV. The CDR3 DNA is TGTGCCAGCAGTCCAGGGGGTCCCTACGAGCAGTACGTC. The gene calls are TRBV6-5 and TRBJ2-7; 7 positions match TRBD1. Germline CDR1 MNHEY, CDR2 SVGAGI. V lost 5 bases and J lost 2; bases outside the gene matches: 3. The CDR3 length is 13 residues.

The chain is built from TRBV5-6 and TRBJ1-2; 9 bases match TRBD1. The CDR3 spans 14 residues. Per germline, CDR1 SGHDT and CDR2 YYEEEE. The trim removed 3 bases at V and 4 bases at J, leaving 4 bases unmatched. CDR3 sequence: CASSWDRVLYGYTF. The CDR3 DNA is TGTGCCAGCAGCTGGGACAGGGTCCTCTATGGCTACACCTTC. The entire variable domain, with the rest obtained from reference TRBV5-6 and TRBJ1-2, is as follows: DAGVTQSPTHLIKTRGQQVTLRCSPKSGHDTVSWYQQALGQGPQFIFQYYEEEERQRGNFPDRFSGHQFPNYSSELNVNALLLGDSALYLCASSWDRVLYGYTFGSGTRLTVV.

The chain uses TRBV30 and TRBJ2-2; TRBD2 is a possible D gene (5 bases). Germline assignment: CDR1 GTSNPN and CDR2 SVGIG (reference sequence). Deletions cut 0 bases from V and 6 bases from J, with 8 bases between. This CDR3 region has 13 residues. CDR3 nucleotide sequence: TGTGCCTGGAGTGTAGGAGCGGCCGGGGAGCTGTTTTTT. Translation gives CAWSVGAAGELFF.

The CDR3 spells CASSKDEGHSIHNSPLHF. CDR3 bases: TGTGCCAGCAGCAAAGATGAGGGACACTCAATACATAATTCACCCCTCCACTTT. The chain couples TRBV21-1 to TRBJ1-6; the table assigns TRBD1, which was not confirmed against the DNA. TRBV21-1 is reported as a pseudogene. The CDR3 consists of 18 residues.

The gene calls are TRBV9 and TRBJ1-6; 7 bases fit TRBD1. V shed 3 bases, J shed 7 bases, and the junction held 4 bases outside the gene matches. The CDR3 has 14 amino acids. Germline CDR1 is SGDLS and CDR2 is YYNGEE. CDR3: CASSEGQTNSPLHF. DNA of the CDR3: TGTGCCAGCAGCGAGGGACAGACCAATTCACCCCTCCACTTT.

This clone was picked up a small number of times. J is TRBJ2-1 and V is TRBV18, with 11 bases lining up with TRBD1. Germline loops: CDR1 KGHSH, CDR2 LQKENI. CDR3 length: 16 amino acids. The junction had 7 bases not matched to a gene; V was cut back by 3 bases and J by 6 bases. The CDR3 coding sequence is TGTGCCAGCTCACCTGCTGGGACAGGGGGTCCCAATGAGCAGTTCTTC. Translating gives CASSPAGTGGPNEQFF.

This clone was observed a few times. The chain links TRBV28 to TRBJ1-4, with D possibly TRBD1 on 6 matching bases. V was trimmed by 6 bases and J by 6 bases, leaving 23 bases between them. CDR1 and CDR2 (germline): MDHEN, SYDVKM. The CDR3 length is 17 residues. The CDR3 DNA is TGTGCCAGCAGGCCGACGACGGCTCAGGGGTGGGATGAAAAACTGTTTTTT. It is translated as CASRPTTAQGWDEKLFF.

Ten or more counts support this clone. The chain combines TRBV28 with TRBJ1-2; D is unclear. With 5 bases removed from V and 8 bases from J, the gap between germline ends came to 18 bases. Per the germline V gene, CDR1 is MDHEN and CDR2 is SYDVKM. The CDR3 consists of 14 residues. CDR3 nucleotide sequence: TGTGCCAGCAGTCCCCAGGACTGGCTAGGGGGCTACACCTTC. It encodes CASSPQDWLGGYTF.

This chain joins TRBV3-1 (or the pseudogene TRBV3-2) and TRBJ1-1, with 8 nucleotides matching TRBD1. The germline V gene encodes CDR1 LGHDT and CDR2 YNNKEL (reference sequence). This CDR3 spans 15 amino acids. V was clipped by 4 bases and J by 4 bases; unmatched bases: 8. CDR3 sequence reads: CASSPRQGSRTEAFF. CDR3 nucleotide sequence: TGTGCCAGCAGCCCGCGACAGGGGAGCCGCACTGAAGCTTTCTTT.

In this sample, this clone turned up once. V is TRBV28 and J is TRBJ2-5; 12 bases are shared with TRBD2. CDR3 size: 15 residues. V shed 3 bases and J 5 bases; nucleotides not matched to a gene: 4. The V gene's germline CDR1 is MDHEN and CDR2 SYDVKM. This CDR3 reads CASSLGTSGLETQYF. CDR3 in DNA: TGTGCCAGCAGTTTGGGGACTAGCGGGTTGGAGACCCAGTACTTC.

V gene TRBV2 combines with J gene TRBJ1-1; a weak D match, TRBD1 (5 bases). The CDR3 extends over 14 amino acids. The V and J ends lost 2 bases and 1 base respectively, with 8 bases between them. Germline V gene sequence: CDR1 SNHLY, CDR2 FYNNEI. In nucleotides, the CDR3 is TGTGCCAGCAGTGAACAGGGCCCGAACACTGAAGCTTTCTTT. This encodes CASSEQGPNTEAFF.

The chain has TRBV4-2 and TRBJ2-1; TRBD2 aligns across 13 bases. The CDR3 sequence is 19 residues long. Germline V CDR1 and CDR2: LGHNA, YNFKEQ. The junction had 6 bases not matched to a gene; V was cut back by 1 base and J by 0 bases. CDR3 DNA: TGTGCCAGCAGCCAAGCCGGGACTAGCGGGACGCGCTCCTACAATGAGCAGTTCTTC. It encodes CASSQAGTSGTRSYNEQFF.

This chain connects TRBV2 to TRBJ2-7, with TRBD1 matching 10 bases. Germline loops: CDR1 SNHLY, CDR2 FYNNEI. This CDR3 has 16 residues. Losses at the gene ends were 0 bases for V and 4 bases for J; bases not matched to a gene: 6. CDR3 loop: CASSEAGTGEGYEQYF. CDR3 DNA sequence: TGTGCCAGCAGTGAAGCTGGGACAGGGGAGGGGTACGAGCAGTACTTC.

The V and J genes are TRBV25-1 and TRBJ2-4, with D possibly being TRBD1 (6 bases). CDR3 length: 14 amino acids. The V gene lost 8 bases and the J gene lost 8 bases, with 19 bases spanning the gap. CDR1 MGHDK and CDR2 SYGVNS come from the germline V gene. As DNA, the CDR3 is TGTGCCAGCGGGGAACCGGACAGTCGGGACATTCAGTACTTC. Its translation is CASGEPDSRDIQYF. The full variable domain, its missing parts supplied by reference TRBV25-1 and TRBJ2-4, is EADIYQTPRYLVIGTGKKITLECSQTMGHDKMYWYQQDPGMELHLIHYSYGVNSTEKGDLSSESTVSRIRTEHFPLTLESARPSHTSQYLCASGEPDSRDIQYFGAGTRLSVL.

This clone was counted between two and nine times. The genes are TRBV12-5 and TRBJ2-1; tentatively, D is TRBD2 (5 bases). Trimming removed 2 bases at V and 7 bases at J, with 6 bases between. The CDR3 has 12 residues. Germline assignment: CDR1 LGHNT and CDR2 FRNRAP. The CDR3 spells CASGLRGNEQFF. The CDR3 DNA follows: TGTGCTAGTGGTTTGCGGGGAAATGAGCAGTTCTTC.